The source of this T cell receptor beta chain is a study of blood T cell repertoires in COVID-19. Study as a whole: Samples of COVID-19 (acute and convalescent) were obtained from the United States, Italy and Spain. T cells, B-cell-depleted T cells, or PBMCs provided the cDNA or gDNA that served as material.

Per the authors' pipeline: Reference gene primer amplification in the assay estimated nucleated cell counts. Data came from immunoSEQ multiplex PCR; TCRdb stores just in-frame clones and leaves some out. V, J and clone size are those of that table, while D and trimming were read from the DNA. This sample has 150,000 to 200,000 clones, with 88% found just once. The CDR3 is made up of 16 amino acids. Sequenced input: peripheral blood. The genes are TRBV21-1 and TRBJ2-3; the DNA was not used to check the table's D call, TRBD2. TRBV21-1 corresponds to a pseudogene. The TCR comes from a man in his 60s with acute or convalescent COVID-19. CDR3 bases: TGTGCCAGCAGCAAAGGGATAGCGGGGGCCACAGATACGCAGTATTTT. Translation gives CASSKGIAGATDTQYF.